What follows are 8 T cell receptor beta chains derived from one specimen sequenced in a study of blood T cell repertoires in COVID-19. Data came from immunoSEQ multiplex PCR; TCRdb stores just in-frame clones and leaves some out. This sample has 130,000 to 150,000 clones, with 80% to 90% found just once. The sequencing input was peripheral blood. The receptors derive from an older woman with active COVID-19.

This chain connects TRBV11-2 to TRBJ2-5, with no clear D. Trimming stripped 0 bases from V and 2 bases from J, with 13 bases between. CDR3 length: 16 residues. Germline values: CDR1 SGHAT, CDR2 FQNNGV. The CDR3 nucleotides are TGTGCCAGCAGCTTAGAATTGTACCGCGGACAAGAGACCCAGTACTTC. The encoded protein is CASSLELYRGQETQYF.

V usage is TRBV6-5 and J usage is TRBJ2-7; maybe TRBD2 (6 bases). Per the germline V gene, CDR1 is MNHEY and CDR2 is SVGAGI. CDR3 length: 15 residues. V lost 7 bases to trimming and J lost 5 bases, with 21 bases between them. CDR3 coding DNA: TGTGCCAGCACAGAACGTACCGCGGGAATGGACGAGCAGTACTTC. Residues: CASTERTAGMDEQYF.

V is TRBV7-9 and J is TRBJ2-7; D not certain. The germline V gene has CDR1 SEHNR and CDR2 FQNEAQ (reference sequence). CDR3 length: 13 amino acids. V gave up 3 bases and J gave up 7 bases, with 13 bases separating them. The DNA for the CDR3 is TGTGCCAGCAGCTTGTCCGAGCTCGGGGAGCAGTACTTC. Protein: CASSLSELGEQYF.

This clone was detected once. V gene TRBV4-1 combines with J gene TRBJ2-2, with 7 nucleotides matching TRBD2. V trimming: 4 bases; J trimming: 3 bases; junction bases outside the gene matches: 14. Germline-derived CDR1 and CDR2 are MGHRA and YSYEKL. CDR3 length: 18 residues. CDR3 nucleotides: TGCGCCAGCAGCCCACCTTGGGGTAGCGGGCGATACACCGGGGAGCTGTTTTTT. Translated: CASSPPWGSGRYTGELFF.

The V call is TRBV10-2, the J call TRBJ2-7, with 7 bases aligning to TRBD1. CDR1 is WSHSY and CDR2 is SAAADI in the germline V gene. The ends lost 4 bases at V and 5 bases at J; junction bases unmatched: 17. CDR3 length equals 17 residues. CDR3 residues: CASSGSHRAGGNDEQYF. DNA for the CDR3: TGCGCCAGCAGTGGCAGTCACCGGGCAGGGGGAAATGACGAGCAGTACTTC.

This chain joins TRBV4-1 and TRBJ2-7, with 8 bases fitting TRBD2. CDR3 length: 16 residues. CDR1 and CDR2 (germline): MGHRA, YSYEKL. Trimming took 3 bases from V and 4 from J; bases not matched to a gene: 11. The chain's CDR3 is CASSHLPPGLGYEQYF. Written as DNA, the CDR3 is TGCGCCAGCAGCCACCTCCCCCCGGGACTAGGGTACGAGCAGTACTTC.

The genes are TRBV19 and TRBJ2-4; possibly TRBD1 for D (5 bases). Trimming stripped 4 bases from V and 0 bases from J, with 13 bases between. Germline V CDR1 and CDR2: LNHDA, SQIVND (reference sequence). This CDR3 is built from 16 residues. CDR3 coding DNA: TGTGCCAGTAGTACCACAGGTCAACTAGCCAAAAACATTCAGTACTTC. It yields the protein CASSTTGQLAKNIQYF. Together with reference TRBV19 and TRBJ2-4, the CDR3 gives the full variable domain: DGGITQSPKYLFRKEGQNVTLSCEQNLNHDAMYWYRQDPGQGLRLIYYSQIVNDFQKGDIAEGYSVSREKKESFPLTVTSAQKNPTAFYLCASSTTGQLAKNIQYFGAGTRLSVL.

This clone has only one observation. The rearrangement links TRBV9 to TRBJ1-2; D perhaps matches TRBD1 (6 bases). V gave up 2 bases and J gave up 0 bases, with 11 bases separating them. Germline V gene data show CDR1 as SGDLS and CDR2 as YYNGEE. CDR3 length equals 15 residues. This CDR3 is CASSVSGQTNYGYTF. DNA for the CDR3: TGTGCCAGCAGCGTCTCTGGACAGACTAACTATGGCTACACCTTC. The entire variable domain, with the rest obtained from reference TRBV9 and TRBJ1-2, is as follows: DSGVTQTPKHLITATGQRVTLRCSPRSGDLSVYWYQQSLDQGLQFLIQYYNGEERAKGNILERFSAQQFPDLHSELNLSSLELGDSALYFCASSVSGQTNYGYTFGSGTRLTVV.